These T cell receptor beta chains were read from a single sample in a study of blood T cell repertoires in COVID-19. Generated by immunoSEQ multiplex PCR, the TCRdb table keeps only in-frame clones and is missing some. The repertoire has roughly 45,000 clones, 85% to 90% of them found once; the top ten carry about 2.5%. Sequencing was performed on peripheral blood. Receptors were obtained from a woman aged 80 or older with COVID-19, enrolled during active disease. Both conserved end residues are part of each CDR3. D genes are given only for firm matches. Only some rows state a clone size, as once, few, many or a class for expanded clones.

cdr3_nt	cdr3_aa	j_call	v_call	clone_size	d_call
TGTGCCAGCAGCTTAGGGACAGGGCCAACCTACGAGCAGTACTTC	CASSLGTGPTYEQYF	TRBJ2-7	TRBV7-6	-	TRBD1
TGCAGCGTTGATAAAGTGGGGCACAGCTTCTATGGCTACACCTTC	CSVDKVGHSFYGYTF	TRBJ1-2	TRBV29-1	-	-
TGTGCTAGCAGCCGATCCGGGACAGAGATATACACCGGGGAGCTGTTTTTT	CASSRSGTEIYTGELFF	TRBJ2-2	TRBV7-7	few	TRBD1
TGCGCCAGCAGTGAGTCAGCTAGCGGCAGCACAGATACGCAGTATTTT	CASSESASGSTDTQYF	TRBJ2-3	TRBV10-1	few	TRBD2
TGTGCCAGCAGCCCGGGCGAGCGGGCCTCCTACGAGCAGTGCTTC	CASSPGERASYEQCF	TRBJ2-7	TRBV7-9	-	-
TGTGCCAGCAGCTTAGCCCCTTCAGCGGGGCTCTCCTACGAGCAGTACTTC	CASSLAPSAGLSYEQYF	TRBJ2-7	TRBV7-8	-	TRBD2
TGCAGTGCTAGTCTCACTAACGAGCAGTACTTC	CSASLTNEQYF	TRBJ2-7	TRBV20-1	once	-
TGCGCCAGCAGCCCTGGACTAGCGGGGGTAGAGACCCAGTACTTC	CASSPGLAGVETQYF	TRBJ2-5	TRBV5-1	-	TRBD2
TGTGCCAGCAGTGAGGCCAGGGGATACAATGAGCAGTTCTTC	CASSEARGYNEQFF	TRBJ2-1	TRBV2	-	-
TGCACCAGCAGCCAAGATAAGGGGGAGCGGGAGGGATACAATGAGCAGTTCTTC	CTSSQDKGEREGYNEQFF	TRBJ2-1	TRBV1	-	-
TGTGCCAGCAGTGCGTCTACCCCGGGACTAGCTCTCTACGAGCAGTACTTC	CASSASTPGLALYEQYF	TRBJ2-7	TRBV27	-	TRBD2
TGTGCCAGCAGTCCGTATCGGGGGAACACTGAAGCTTTCTTT	CASSPYRGNTEAFF	TRBJ1-1	TRBV3-1/TRBV3-2	-	-
TGTGCCAGCAGCGCCAGGACTAGCGACGAGCAGTACTTC	CASSARTSDEQYF	TRBJ2-7	TRBV13	-	TRBD2
TGTGCCAGCAGCTCCCAGGGGTCCCTCACAGATACGCAGTATTTT	CASSSQGSLTDTQYF	TRBJ2-3	TRBV7-2	-	-
TGTGCCACCCAAGGGCGGGAGGTCAGAGGTTCCTACAATGAGCAGTTCTTC	CATQGREVRGSYNEQFF	TRBJ2-1	TRBV27	-	TRBD2
TGTGCCAGCAGCTCGGGACAGCGATTCACAGATACGCAGTATTTT	CASSSGQRFTDTQYF	TRBJ2-3	TRBV11-3	-	TRBD1
TGTGCCAGCAGCTTAGTACAGATCCTAGCCAAAAACATTCAGTACTTC	CASSLVQILAKNIQYF	TRBJ2-4	TRBV7-2	-	-
TGCGCCAGCAGCTTGGATGGCAGGGGGCAGGCTGAGGCTTTCTTT	CASSLDGRGQAEAFF	TRBJ1-1	TRBV5-1	-	TRBD1
TGTGCCAGTAGTGAGGGTTTCTTC	CASSEGFF	TRBJ2-1	TRBV19	-	-
TGCGCCAGCAGCCCGGGAGGCACCGAGAACACTGAAGCTTTCTTT	CASSPGGTENTEAFF	TRBJ1-1	TRBV5-1	-	-
TGTGCCAGCTCTGTTACCCAGGGGGCTAATGAAAAACTGTTTTTT	CASSVTQGANEKLFF	TRBJ1-4	TRBV18	-	TRBD1
TGCAGCGTTGATGCGGGATCCAACTATGGCTACACCTTC	CSVDAGSNYGYTF	TRBJ1-2	TRBV29-1	-	-
TGCGCCAGCGCACCGAGATCCACCCTCTCCTACAATGAGCAGTTCTTC	CASAPRSTLSYNEQFF	TRBJ2-1	TRBV10-1	-	-
TGTGCCAGCAGTTTACTAGCGGGAGGTCGGTACGAGCAGTACTTC	CASSLLAGGRYEQYF	TRBJ2-7	TRBV27	-	TRBD2
TGTGCCAGTAGGAACAGAAAGAACACCGGGGAGCTGTTTTTT	CASRNRKNTGELFF	TRBJ2-2	TRBV19	-	-
TGTGCCAGCTCACCCTACGGGACAGGGAACACTGAAGCTTTCTTT	CASSPYGTGNTEAFF	TRBJ1-1	TRBV18	-	TRBD1
TGTGCCAGCAGGATAAGGCGGACAGATAATTCACCCCTCCACTTT	CASRIRRTDNSPLHF	TRBJ1-6	TRBV6-5	-	-
TGTGCCAGCAGTCACGGCCAGCGGGCCTACAATGAGCAGTTCTTC	CASSHGQRAYNEQFF	TRBJ2-1	TRBV6-6	-	-
TGTGCCAGCAGCTTAGATGGCAGGGGCTGGGAAAAACTGTTTTTT	CASSLDGRGWEKLFF	TRBJ1-4	TRBV7-8	-	-
TGTGCCAGCAGCCCGAATAGTTTAGATACGCAGTATTTT	CASSPNSLDTQYF	TRBJ2-3	TRBV7-2	-	-
TGTGCCAGTAGTATAATACTCACTAGCAATCAGCCCCAGCATTTT	CASSIILTSNQPQHF	TRBJ1-5	TRBV19	once	-
TGTGCCAGCAGCCCCGGAAGAGGGCATCATAATGAAAAACTGTTTTTT	CASSPGRGHHNEKLFF	TRBJ1-4	TRBV5-8	-	-
TGTGCCAGCAGTGAAAGTGGGACAGGGAGAGCAGATACGCAGTATTTT	CASSESGTGRADTQYF	TRBJ2-3	TRBV6-1	-	TRBD1
TGTGCCAGCAGTTTGACTAGCCTTAGCACAGATACGCAGTATTTT	CASSLTSLSTDTQYF	TRBJ2-3	TRBV6-4	-	TRBD2
TGTGCCAGCAGTTACTCGTTGACAGGGAAGAACGATGGCTACACCTTC	CASSYSLTGKNDGYTF	TRBJ1-2	TRBV6-5	once	TRBD1
TGTGCCAGCAGTTTAGGGGGGACTGCGAACACCGGGGAGCTGTTTTTT	CASSLGGTANTGELFF	TRBJ2-2	TRBV28	-	-
TGCGTCAGCAGCCTCCCGACAGGGTCACTTACAGATACGCAGTATTTT	CVSSLPTGSLTDTQYF	TRBJ2-3	TRBV5-1	once	TRBD1
TGTGCCATTGGACTGACTTACTACGAGCAGTACTTC	CAIGLTYYEQYF	TRBJ2-7	TRBV10-3	-	-
TGTGCCAGCAGCTTGGGGACTAGCGGGACAACAGATACGCAGTATTTT	CASSLGTSGTTDTQYF	TRBJ2-3	TRBV5-5	-	TRBD2